This TCR beta chain is drawn from a study of CD8 T cells in ankylosing spondylitis. Study-level results: Reported data indicate significant enrichment of disease-linked clones within matched ankylosing spondylitis synovial fluid.

Per the germline V gene, CDR1 is SQVTM and CDR2 is ANQGSEA. V lost 7 bases and J lost 1; bases outside the gene matches: 6. The CDR3 has 14 amino acids. TCRdb re-called the 5' RACE reads with MiXCR, one entry per CDR3 protein. The table has fewer than 250,000 distinct CDR3 sequences, over 9.5% seen once. This clonotype was seen a handful of times. The antigen remains unidentified. The chain is built from TRBV29-1 and TRBJ1-1, with TRBD1 identical over 10 bases. This receptor was obtained from a male donor with ankylosing spondylitis or in good health (not recorded which). Specimen: blood, either unsorted or a sorted T cell fraction (not recorded which). The CDR3 nucleotides read TGCAGCGGGGGACAGGGGATCTGGAACACTGAAGCTTTCTTT. This gives the protein CSGGQGIWNTEAFF. Combining the CDR3 with reference TRBV29-1 and TRBJ1-1 gives the whole variable domain SAVISQKPSRDICQRGTSLTIQCQVDSQVTMMFWYRQQPGQSLTLIATANQGSEATYESGFVIDKFPISRPNLTFSTLTVSNMSPEDSSIYLCSGGQGIWNTEAFFGQGTRLTVV.